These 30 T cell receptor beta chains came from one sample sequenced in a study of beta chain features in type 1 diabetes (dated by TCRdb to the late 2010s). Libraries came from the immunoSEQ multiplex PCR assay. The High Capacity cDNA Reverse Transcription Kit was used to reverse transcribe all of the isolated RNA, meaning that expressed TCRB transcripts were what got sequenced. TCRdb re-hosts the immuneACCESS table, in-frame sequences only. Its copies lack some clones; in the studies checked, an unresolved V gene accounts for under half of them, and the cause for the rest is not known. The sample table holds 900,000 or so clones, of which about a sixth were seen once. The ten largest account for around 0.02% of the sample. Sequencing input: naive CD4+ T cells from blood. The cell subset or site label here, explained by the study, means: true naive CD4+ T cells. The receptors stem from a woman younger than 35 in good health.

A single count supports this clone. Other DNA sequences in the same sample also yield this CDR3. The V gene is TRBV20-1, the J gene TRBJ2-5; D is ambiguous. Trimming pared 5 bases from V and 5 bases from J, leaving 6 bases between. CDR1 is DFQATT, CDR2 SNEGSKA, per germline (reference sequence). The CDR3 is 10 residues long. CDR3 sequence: CSAQGETQYF. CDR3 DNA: TGCAGTGCTCAAGGGGAGACCCAGTACTTC.

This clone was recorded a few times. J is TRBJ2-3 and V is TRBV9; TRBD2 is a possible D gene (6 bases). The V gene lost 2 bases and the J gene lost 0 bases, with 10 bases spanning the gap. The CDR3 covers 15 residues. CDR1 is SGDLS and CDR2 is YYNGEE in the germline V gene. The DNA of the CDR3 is TGTGCCAGCAGCGTCGCCGGGACTAGCACAGATACGCAGTATTTT. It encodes CASSVAGTSTDTQYF.

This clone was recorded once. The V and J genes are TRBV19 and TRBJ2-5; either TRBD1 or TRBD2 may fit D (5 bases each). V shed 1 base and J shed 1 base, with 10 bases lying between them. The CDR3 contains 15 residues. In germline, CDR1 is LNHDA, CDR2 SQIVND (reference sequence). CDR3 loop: CASSIGVGVQETQYF. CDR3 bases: TGTGCCAGTAGTATAGGGGTGGGGGTCCAAGAGACCCAGTACTTC.

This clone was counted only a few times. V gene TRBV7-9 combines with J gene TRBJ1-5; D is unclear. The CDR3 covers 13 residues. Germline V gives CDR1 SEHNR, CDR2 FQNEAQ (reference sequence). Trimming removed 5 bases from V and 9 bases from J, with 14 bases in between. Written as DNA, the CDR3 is TGTGCCAGCAGCCCAGGAGGACCTTCGCCCCAGCATTTT. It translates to CASSPGGPSPQHF.

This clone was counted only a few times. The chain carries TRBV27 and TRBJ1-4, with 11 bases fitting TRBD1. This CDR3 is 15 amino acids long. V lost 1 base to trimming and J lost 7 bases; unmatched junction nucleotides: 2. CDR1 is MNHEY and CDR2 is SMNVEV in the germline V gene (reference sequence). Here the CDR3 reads CASSLFGQGAEKLFF. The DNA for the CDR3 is TGTGCCAGCAGTTTATTCGGACAGGGGGCTGAAAAACTGTTTTTT.

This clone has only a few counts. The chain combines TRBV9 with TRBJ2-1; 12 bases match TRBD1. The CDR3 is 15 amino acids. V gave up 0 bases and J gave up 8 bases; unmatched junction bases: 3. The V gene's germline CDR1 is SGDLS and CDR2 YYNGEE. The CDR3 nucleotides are TGTGCCAGCAGCGTAGTTGGGACAGGGGGCGATGAGCAGTTCTTC. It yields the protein CASSVVGTGGDEQFF.

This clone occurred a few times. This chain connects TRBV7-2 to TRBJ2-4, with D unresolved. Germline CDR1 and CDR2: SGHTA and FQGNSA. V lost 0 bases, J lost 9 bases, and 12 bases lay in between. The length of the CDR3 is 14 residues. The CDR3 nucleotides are TGTGCCAGCAGCTTAGCGGGCTCCGGCGGCATTCAGTACTTC. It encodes CASSLAGSGGIQYF. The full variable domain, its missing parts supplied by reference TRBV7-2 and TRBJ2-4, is GAGVSQSPSNKVTEKGKDVELRCDPISGHTALYWYRQSLGQGLEFLIYFQGNSAPDKSGLPSDRFSAERTGGSVSTLTIQRTQQEDSAVYLCASSLAGSGGIQYFGAGTRLSVL.

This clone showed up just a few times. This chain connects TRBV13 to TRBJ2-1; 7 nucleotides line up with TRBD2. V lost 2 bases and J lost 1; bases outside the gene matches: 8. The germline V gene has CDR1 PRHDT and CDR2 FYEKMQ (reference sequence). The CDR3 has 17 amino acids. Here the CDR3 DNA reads TGTGCCAGCAGCTTAAGCAATGGACTAGTGTCCTACAATGAGCAGTTCTTC. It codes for CASSLSNGLVSYNEQFF. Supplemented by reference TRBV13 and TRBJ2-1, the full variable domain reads AAGVIQSPRHLIKEKRETATLKCYPIPRHDTVYWYQQGPGQDPQFLISFYEKMQSDKGSIPDRFSAQQFSDYHSELNMSSLELGDSALYFCASSLSNGLVSYNEQFFGPGTRLTVL.

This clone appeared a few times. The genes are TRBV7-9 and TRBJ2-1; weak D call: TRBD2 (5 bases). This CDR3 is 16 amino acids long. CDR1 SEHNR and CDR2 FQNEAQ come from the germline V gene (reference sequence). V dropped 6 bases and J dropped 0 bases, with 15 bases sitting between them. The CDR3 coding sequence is TGTGCCAGCAGTTCTCCCAAAGCGGTCTCCTACAATGAGCAGTTCTTC. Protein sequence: CASSSPKAVSYNEQFF.

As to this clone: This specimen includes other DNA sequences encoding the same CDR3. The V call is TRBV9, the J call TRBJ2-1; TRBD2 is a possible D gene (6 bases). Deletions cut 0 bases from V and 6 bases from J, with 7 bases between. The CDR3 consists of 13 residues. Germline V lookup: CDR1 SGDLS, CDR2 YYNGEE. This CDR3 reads CASSVAGVNEQFF. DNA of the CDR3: TGTGCCAGCAGCGTAGCGGGGGTCAATGAGCAGTTCTTC.

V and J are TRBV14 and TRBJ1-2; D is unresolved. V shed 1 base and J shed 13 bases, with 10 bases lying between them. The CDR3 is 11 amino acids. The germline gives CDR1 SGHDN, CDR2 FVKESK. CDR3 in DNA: TGTGCCAGCAGCCAAGGGCTTCAGGTCACCTTC. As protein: CASSQGLQVTF. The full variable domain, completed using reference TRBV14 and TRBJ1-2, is EAGVTQFPSHSVIEKGQTVTLRCDPISGHDNLYWYRRVMGKEIKFLLHFVKESKQDESGMPNNRFLAERTGGTYSTLKVQPAELEDSGVYFCASSQGLQVTFGSGTRLTVV.

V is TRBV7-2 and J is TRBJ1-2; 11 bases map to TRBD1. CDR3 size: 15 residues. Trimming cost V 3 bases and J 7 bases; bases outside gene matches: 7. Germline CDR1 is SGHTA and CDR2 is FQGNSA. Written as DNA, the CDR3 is TGTGCCAGCAGCTTTAAGGGACAGGGGGGCGGTGGCTACACCTTC. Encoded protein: CASSFKGQGGGGYTF.

The CDR3 loop is CASSQDMTASYEQYF. The CDR3 DNA reads as TGCGCCAGCAGCCAAGATATGACGGCCTCCTACGAGCAGTACTTC. The J gene is TRBJ2-7, the V gene TRBV4-1; D gene unclear. Germline CDR1 and CDR2: MGHRA and YSYEKL. Trimming removed 0 bases at V and 0 bases at J, with 9 bases between. The CDR3 covers 15 residues.

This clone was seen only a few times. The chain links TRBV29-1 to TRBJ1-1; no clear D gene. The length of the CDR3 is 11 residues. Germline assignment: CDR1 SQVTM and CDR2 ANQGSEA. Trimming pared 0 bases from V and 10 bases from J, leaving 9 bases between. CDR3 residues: CSVEEAPPAFF. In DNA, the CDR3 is TGCAGCGTTGAAGAGGCCCCGCCAGCTTTCTTT. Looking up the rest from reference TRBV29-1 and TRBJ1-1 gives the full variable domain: SAVISQKPSRDICQRGTSLTIQCQVDSQVTMMFWYRQQPGQSLTLIATANQGSEATYESGFVIDKFPISRPNLTFSTLTVSNMSPEDSSIYLCSVEEAPPAFFGQGTRLTVV.

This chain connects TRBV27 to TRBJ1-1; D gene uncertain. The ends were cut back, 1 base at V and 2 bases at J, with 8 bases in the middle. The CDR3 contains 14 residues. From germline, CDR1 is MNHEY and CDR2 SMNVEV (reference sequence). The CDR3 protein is CASSLFQANTEAFF. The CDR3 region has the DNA TGTGCCAGCAGTTTATTCCAGGCCAACACTGAAGCTTTCTTT.

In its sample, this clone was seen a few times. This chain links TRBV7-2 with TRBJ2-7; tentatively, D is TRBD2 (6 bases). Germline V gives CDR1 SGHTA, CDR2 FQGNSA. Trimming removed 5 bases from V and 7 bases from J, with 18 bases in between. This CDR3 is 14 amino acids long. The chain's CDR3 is CASSTSGTSSEQYF. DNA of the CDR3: TGTGCCAGCAGCACCTCCGGGACTTCCTCGGAGCAGTACTTC.

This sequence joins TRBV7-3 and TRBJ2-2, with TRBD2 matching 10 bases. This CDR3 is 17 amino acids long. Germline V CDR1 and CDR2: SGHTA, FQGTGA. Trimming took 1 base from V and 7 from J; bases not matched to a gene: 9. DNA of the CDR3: TGTGCCAGCAGCTTAAACCCAAGCGGGAGGGCCGGCGGGGAGCTGTTTTTT. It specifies CASSLNPSGRAGGELFF.

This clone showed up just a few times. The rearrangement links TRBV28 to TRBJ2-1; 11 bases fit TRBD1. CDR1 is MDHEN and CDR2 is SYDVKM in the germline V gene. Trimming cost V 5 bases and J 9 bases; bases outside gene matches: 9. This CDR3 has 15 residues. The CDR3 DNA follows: TGTGCCAGCAGTGCCGCGGGACAGGGGGTGACTGAGCAGTTCTTC. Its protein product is CASSAAGQGVTEQFF.

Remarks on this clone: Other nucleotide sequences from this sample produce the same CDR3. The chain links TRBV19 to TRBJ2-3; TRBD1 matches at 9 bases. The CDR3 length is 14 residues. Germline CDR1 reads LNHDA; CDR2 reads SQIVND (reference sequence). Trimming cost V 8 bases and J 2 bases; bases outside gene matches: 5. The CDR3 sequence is CASSDRGITDTQYF. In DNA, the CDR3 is TGTGCCAGTTCGGACAGGGGTATCACAGATACGCAGTATTTT.

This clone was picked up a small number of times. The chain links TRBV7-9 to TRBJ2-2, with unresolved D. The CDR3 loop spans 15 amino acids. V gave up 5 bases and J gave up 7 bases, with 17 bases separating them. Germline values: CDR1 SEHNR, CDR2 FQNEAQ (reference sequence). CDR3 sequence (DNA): TGTGCCAGCAGCCTAAGGAGTCCCCCTAGCGGGGAGCTGTTTTTT. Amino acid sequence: CASSLRSPPSGELFF. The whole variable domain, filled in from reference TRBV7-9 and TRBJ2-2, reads DTGVSQNPRHKITKRGQNVTFRCDPISEHNRLYWYRQTLGQGPEFLTYFQNEAQLEKSRLLSDRFSAERPKGSFSTLEIQRTEQGDSAMYLCASSLRSPPSGELFFGEGSRLTVL.

For the CDR3, the DNA is TGTGCCAGCAGCCCCGAGGGAGCTAACTATGGCTACACCTTC. Amino acid sequence: CASSPEGANYGYTF. The J gene is TRBJ1-2, the V gene TRBV11-3; D call uncertain. In germline, CDR1 is SGHNT, CDR2 YENEEA. Trimming shortened V by 5 bases and J by 0 bases, and 10 bases separated the two germline ends. The CDR3 runs to 14 residues.

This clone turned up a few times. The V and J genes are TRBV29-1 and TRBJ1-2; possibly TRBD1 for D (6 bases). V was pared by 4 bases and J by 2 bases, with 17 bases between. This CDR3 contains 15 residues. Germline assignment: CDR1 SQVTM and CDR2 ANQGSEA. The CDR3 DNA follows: TGCAGCGTTGCGGACCGCAGAGGGGGGAACTATGGCTACACCTTC. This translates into CSVADRRGGNYGYTF.

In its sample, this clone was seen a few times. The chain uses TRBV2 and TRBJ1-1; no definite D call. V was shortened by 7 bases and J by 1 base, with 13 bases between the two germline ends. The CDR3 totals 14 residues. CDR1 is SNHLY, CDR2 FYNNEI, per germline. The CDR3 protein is CASTTGWGNTEAFF. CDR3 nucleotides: TGTGCCAGCACAACCGGGTGGGGGAACACTGAAGCTTTCTTT.

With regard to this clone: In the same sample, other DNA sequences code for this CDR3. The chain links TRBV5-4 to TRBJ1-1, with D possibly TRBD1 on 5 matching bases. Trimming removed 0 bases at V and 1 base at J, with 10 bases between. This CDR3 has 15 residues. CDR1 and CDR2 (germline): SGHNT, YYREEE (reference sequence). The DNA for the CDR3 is TGTGCCAGCAGCTTGGCGGGACGGCGGAACACTGAAGCTTTCTTT. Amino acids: CASSLAGRRNTEAFF. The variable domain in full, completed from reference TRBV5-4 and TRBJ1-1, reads ETGVTQSPTHLIKTRGQQVTLRCSSQSGHNTVSWYQQALGQGPQFIFQYYREEENGRGNFPPRFSGLQFPNYSSELNVNALELDDSALYLCASSLAGRRNTEAFFGQGTRLTVV.

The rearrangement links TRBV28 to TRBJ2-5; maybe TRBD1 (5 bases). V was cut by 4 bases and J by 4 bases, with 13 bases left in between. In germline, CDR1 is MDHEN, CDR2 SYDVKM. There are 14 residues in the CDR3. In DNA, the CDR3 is TGTGCCAGCAGTTCTCCAGGGTTGGCAGAGACCCAGTACTTC. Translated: CASSSPGLAETQYF.

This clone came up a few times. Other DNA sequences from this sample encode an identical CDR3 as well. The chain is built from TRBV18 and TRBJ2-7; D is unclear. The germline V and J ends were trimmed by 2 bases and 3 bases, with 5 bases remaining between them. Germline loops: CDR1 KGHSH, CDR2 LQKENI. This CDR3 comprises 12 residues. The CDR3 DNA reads TGTGCCAGCTCACCAAGGAACTACGAGCAGTACTTC. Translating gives CASSPRNYEQYF.

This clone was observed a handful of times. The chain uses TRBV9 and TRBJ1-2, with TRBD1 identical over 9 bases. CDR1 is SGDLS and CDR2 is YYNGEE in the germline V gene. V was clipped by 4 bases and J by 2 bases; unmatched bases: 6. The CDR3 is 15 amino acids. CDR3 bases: TGTGCCAGCAGCCGCGCCGGGACAGGGAACTATGGCTACACCTTC. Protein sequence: CASSRAGTGNYGYTF.

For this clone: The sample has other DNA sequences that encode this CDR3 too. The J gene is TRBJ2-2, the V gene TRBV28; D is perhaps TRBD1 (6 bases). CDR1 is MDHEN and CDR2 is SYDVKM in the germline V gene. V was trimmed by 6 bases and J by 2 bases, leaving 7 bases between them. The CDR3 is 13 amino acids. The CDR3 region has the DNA TGTGCCAGCAGCAGGGGAAACACCGGGGAGCTGTTTTTT. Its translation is CASSRGNTGELFF.

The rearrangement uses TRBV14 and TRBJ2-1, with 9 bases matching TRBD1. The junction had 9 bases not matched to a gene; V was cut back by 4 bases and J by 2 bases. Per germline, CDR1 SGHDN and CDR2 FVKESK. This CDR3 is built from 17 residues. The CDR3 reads CASSLRTGTGPYNEQFF. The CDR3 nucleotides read TGTGCCAGCAGCCTAAGAACCGGGACAGGGCCCTACAATGAGCAGTTCTTC.

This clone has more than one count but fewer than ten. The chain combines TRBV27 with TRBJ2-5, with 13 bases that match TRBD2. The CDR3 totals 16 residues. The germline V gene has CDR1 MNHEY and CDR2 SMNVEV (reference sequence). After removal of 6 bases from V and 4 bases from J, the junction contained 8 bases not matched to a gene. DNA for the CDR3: TGTGCCAGCAGCCGATGGACTAGCGGGAGAAGAGAGACCCAGTACTTC. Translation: CASSRWTSGRRETQYF.